This T cell receptor (beta chain) is from a study of blood T cell repertoires in COVID-19. Across the study: COVID-19 samples, acute and convalescent, were from the United States, Italy and Spain. The cDNA or gDNA used as material had been derived from T cells, B-cell-depleted T cells, or PBMCs.

Original data processing: Reference gene primer amplification gave estimated nucleated cell counts. The repertoire was sequenced with immunoSEQ multiplex PCR; TCRdb's copy has only in-frame clones and lacks some. That table gives V, J and clone size, and the DNA gave D and trimming. The table includes about 150,000 clones, around 84% detected once. There are 13 residues in the CDR3. Trimming took off 2 bases at V and 6 bases at J, with 9 bases between the two ends. Germline loops: CDR1 SGHRS, CDR2 YFSETQ. This sequence joins TRBV5-1 and TRBJ2-1; D unclear. The sequenced material came from peripheral blood. This TCR came from a man aged 50-60 years with active or convalescent COVID-19. In DNA form, the CDR3 reads TGCGCCAGCAGCTTTACGGTAATCAATGAGCAGTTCTTC. It is translated as CASSFTVINEQFF.